This TCR beta chain was captured by sequencing in a study of T cells in Graves' hyperthyroidism and ophthalmopathy. Using more than 7.5 ml of fresh peripheral blood, PBMCs were prepared. The ends lost 4 bases at V and 9 bases at J; junction bases unmatched: 18. This CDR3 is built from 18 residues. Germline lookup yields CDR1 LNHDA and CDR2 SQIVND (reference sequence). The investigators amplified TCR beta CDR3 regions from RNA transcripts. HTBI primers were employed in a first-round RT-PCR of the TCR CDR3. Via MiXCR, TCRdb re-called the multiplex PCR reads, giving one row per CDR3 protein. The sample holds approximately 490,000 distinct CDR3 sequences, around a fifth seen once.

The receptor comes from a woman aged 70-85 years with Graves' ophthalmopathy. What was sequenced was blood. The chain is built from TRBV19 and TRBJ1-6; 7 bases align to TRBD1. The CDR3 protein is CASSTERGGGAGLSPLHF. The CDR3 DNA follows: TGTGCCAGTAGTACCGAACGCGGAGGGGGCGCGGGCCTTTCACCCCTCCACTTT.